Each of the 16 T cell receptor beta chains below was sequenced from the same sample in a study of blood T cell repertoires in COVID-19. TCRdb keeps only in-frame clones here, not all; method: immunoSEQ multiplex PCR. The sample carries approximately 160,000 clones, over 75% recorded once. Source material: PBMCs or T cells enriched from blood (not recorded which). The source of these receptors is a woman aged 50 to 60 who had recovered from COVID-19.

This clone was seen only once. CDR3 sequence reads: CASSARTSGTYNEQFF. CDR3 in DNA: TGTGCCAGCAGCGCCCGGACTAGCGGGACCTACAATGAGCAGTTCTTC. This chain uses TRBV9 with TRBJ2-1, with 12 bases lining up with TRBD2. Germline V lookup: CDR1 SGDLS, CDR2 YYNGEE. V dropped 3 bases and J dropped 2; count of bases not matched to a gene: 3. This CDR3 contains 16 residues.

The chain combines TRBV11-3 with TRBJ1-1; TRBD1 aligns across 7 bases. The CDR3 covers 13 residues. The ends lost 5 bases at V and 4 bases at J; junction bases unmatched: 4. Germline V gene sequence: CDR1 SGHNT, CDR2 YENEEA. The chain's CDR3 is CASSPGQITEAFF. The CDR3 DNA sequence: TGTGCCAGCAGCCCGGGACAGATCACTGAAGCTTTCTTT.

The J gene is TRBJ1-1, the V gene TRBV11-1, with D unresolved. CDR3 length: 14 residues. Per the germline V gene, CDR1 is SGHAT and CDR2 is FQDESV (reference sequence). The V end was cut by 3 bases, the J end by 4 bases, with 12 bases between. The chain's CDR3 is CASSFSMGGTEAFF. DNA of the CDR3: TGTGCCAGCAGCTTCTCGATGGGAGGCACTGAAGCTTTCTTT.

This clone was observed a single time. This chain connects TRBV16 to TRBJ1-5; possible D gene TRBD1, 5 bases. In germline, CDR1 is KGHSY, CDR2 FQNENV. This CDR3 spans 15 amino acids. Trimming left V 1 base short and J 4 bases short, with 11 bases between. Written as DNA, the CDR3 is TGTGCCAGCAGCCAATGGGCGGAGGGGAATCAGCCCCAGCATTTT. This translates into CASSQWAEGNQPQHF.

This chain joins TRBV7-9 and TRBJ2-1; 10 bases fit TRBD2. V was clipped by 5 bases and J by 2 bases; unmatched bases: 0. CDR3 length: 14 amino acids. Germline V gives CDR1 SEHNR, CDR2 FQNEAQ (reference sequence). The CDR3 is CASSGLAAYNEQFF. The CDR3 DNA reads as TGTGCCAGCAGCGGACTAGCGGCCTACAATGAGCAGTTCTTC.

The chain recombines TRBV6-5 with TRBJ1-1; perhaps TRBD1 as D (5 bases). V was trimmed by 2 bases and J by 1 base, leaving 11 bases between them. The CDR3 totals 15 residues. Germline-derived CDR1 and CDR2 are MNHEY and SVGAGI. CDR3 sequence reads: CASSYRPTANTEAFF. The CDR3 DNA sequence: TGTGCCAGCAGTTACCGCCCGACAGCGAACACTGAAGCTTTCTTT.

The CDR3 spells CASSLVAGGLAVSYEQYF. The DNA of the CDR3 is TGTGCCAGCAGCTTAGTAGCGGGGGGACTAGCGGTCTCCTACGAGCAGTACTTC. The V call is TRBV11-2, the J call TRBJ2-7, with 11 bases matching TRBD2. The CDR3 runs 18 residues. Germline CDR1 reads SGHAT; CDR2 reads FQNNGV. J lost 0 bases, V lost 1 base, and 8 bases had no gene match. Full variable domain (missing parts from reference TRBV11-2 and TRBJ2-7): EAGVAQSPRYKIIEKRQSVAFWCNPISGHATLYWYQQILGQGPKLLIQFQNNGVVDDSQLPKDRFSAERLKGVDSTLKIQPAKLEDSAVYLCASSLVAGGLAVSYEQYFGPGTRLTVT.

CDR3 sequence: CASSLTGGATDTQYF. The CDR3 DNA sequence: TGTGCCAGCAGCCTCACCGGCGGGGCCACAGATACGCAGTATTTT. V is TRBV7-3 and J is TRBJ2-3, with TRBD2 as a possible D gene (6 bases). Trimming took off 5 bases at V and 2 bases at J, with 14 bases between the two ends. Germline CDR1 reads SGHTA; CDR2 reads FQGTGA. This CDR3 contains 15 residues.

The chain's CDR3 is CSVGRGGSVEQYF. CDR3 coding DNA: TGCAGCGTTGGGAGGGGGGGCTCCGTCGAGCAGTACTTC. The rearrangement links TRBV29-1 to TRBJ2-7; tentatively, D is TRBD2 (7 bases). Trimming removed 4 bases at V and 6 bases at J, with 16 bases between. Germline CDR1 reads SQVTM; CDR2 reads ANQGSEA. The CDR3 spans 13 residues.

The chain links TRBV5-1 to TRBJ1-1, with 7 bases fitting TRBD1. CDR3 size: 14 residues. V shed 5 bases and J 1 base; nucleotides not matched to a gene: 5. Germline-derived CDR1 and CDR2 are SGHRS and YFSETQ. CDR3 nucleotides: TGCGCCAGCAGTCCGACAGGGCAGAACACTGAAGCTTTCTTT. The encoded protein is CASSPTGQNTEAFF.

The V and J genes are TRBV27 and TRBJ1-2; 9 bases map to TRBD1. Per germline, CDR1 MNHEY and CDR2 SMNVEV (reference sequence). The CDR3 covers 19 residues. J was trimmed by 4 bases and V by 2 bases; bases with no gene match: 17. The CDR3 region has the DNA TGTGCCAGCAGTTTACCGGGAGGGGGACAGGGTCGAGGGTTCTATGGCTACACCTTC. This gives the protein CASSLPGGGQGRGFYGYTF.

J is TRBJ2-2 and V is TRBV5-1; D is unresolved. This CDR3 region has 14 residues. In germline, CDR1 is SGHRS, CDR2 YFSETQ. Trimming removed 0 bases at V and 4 bases at J, with 7 bases between. The CDR3 sequence: CASSLGDFTGELFF. In nucleotides, the CDR3 is TGCGCCAGCAGCTTGGGAGACTTCACCGGGGAGCTGTTTTTT.

This clone was picked up a small number of times. This chain uses TRBV4-3 with TRBJ2-5; TRBD2 is a possible D gene (7 bases). Germline V lookup: CDR1 LGHNA, CDR2 YSLEER. There are 17 residues in the CDR3. V was cut by 0 bases and J by 2 bases, with 16 bases left in between. The CDR3 coding sequence is TGCGCCAGCAGCCAAGAGGGGGCTATAGCGGGTCAAGAGACCCAGTACTTC. Translating it yields CASSQEGAIAGQETQYF.

This sequence joins TRBV7-6 and TRBJ1-4; 7 bases agree with TRBD1. CDR1 and CDR2 (germline): SGHVS, FNYEAQ. With V trimmed by 5 bases and J by 4 bases, 7 bases remained unmatched. The CDR3 has 15 residues. The CDR3 here is CASSRRQGGNEKLFF. The CDR3 DNA sequence: TGTGCCAGCAGCAGGAGACAGGGTGGTAATGAAAAACTGTTTTTT.

V usage is TRBV2 and J usage is TRBJ2-1; D is undetermined. V was trimmed by 6 bases and J by 0 bases, leaving 9 bases between them. The CDR3 covers 14 residues. Per germline, CDR1 SNHLY and CDR2 FYNNEI. The CDR3: CASRLAGSYNEQFF. In DNA form, the CDR3 reads TGTGCCAGCAGATTAGCTGGCTCCTACAATGAGCAGTTCTTC.

V is TRBV5-4 and J is TRBJ2-3, with TRBD2 matching 15 bases. This CDR3 comprises 17 residues. Germline lookup yields CDR1 SGHNT and CDR2 YYREEE (reference sequence). V gave up 3 bases and J gave up 3 bases; unmatched junction bases: 5. DNA for the CDR3: TGTGCCAGCAGCTCGGGACTAGCGGGAGGCAAGACAGATACGCAGTATTTT. This sequence encodes CASSSGLAGGKTDTQYF.